Reported below is one T cell receptor beta chain. In the original analysis: Amplification from reference gene primers served as the basis for estimated nucleated cell counts. Some clones are missing from TCRdb's copy, which holds only in-frame ones; the method was immunoSEQ multiplex PCR. That table is the source of V, J and clone size, and D and trimming were worked out from the DNA. The table has fewer than 650,000 clones, about 89% seen once; the top ten hold under 8.5%. The junction had 3 bases not matched to a gene; V was cut back by 2 bases and J by 1 base. The CDR3 is 16 amino acids. Germline CDR1 is LNHNV and CDR2 is YYDKDF (reference sequence). The data belong to a study of blood T cell repertoires in COVID-19.

The sequence came from a woman aged 45 to 65 with COVID-19, enrolled during active disease. Sequencing input: peripheral blood. This chain joins TRBV15 and TRBJ1-1, with TRBD1 matching 11 bases. CDR3 DNA sequence: TGTGCCACCAGCAGACAGGACAGGGGGCCGAACACTGAAGCTTTCTTT. It yields the protein CATSRQDRGPNTEAFF.